The TCR beta chain described here comes from a study of blood T cell repertoires in COVID-19. On the study more broadly: Spain, Italy and the United States supplied samples that represented acute and convalescent COVID-19. Sources were T cells, B-cell-depleted T cells, or PBMCs; the material itself was cDNA or gDNA.

Original methodology: From reference gene primer amplification, estimates of nucleated cell counts were derived. The method was immunoSEQ multiplex PCR; TCRdb's version includes in-frame clones alone and lacks a portion of them. V, J and clone size are taken as reported in that table, and D and trimming were inferred from the DNA itself. The sample yields about 220,000 clones, 75% to 85% seen once. V lost 5 bases to trimming and J lost 0 bases; unmatched junction nucleotides: 6. Germline V gene data show CDR1 as SGHVS and CDR2 as FNYEAQ. The CDR3 extends over 17 amino acids. The source of this sequence is an older woman with COVID-19, enrolled during active disease. J is TRBJ2-1 and V is TRBV7-6, with TRBD2 matching over 11 bases. What was sequenced was peripheral blood. The CDR3: CASSVRLAGSSYNEQFF. The CDR3 DNA is TGTGCCAGCAGCGTCAGACTAGCGGGGAGCTCCTACAATGAGCAGTTCTTC. Drawing the rest from reference TRBV7-6 and TRBJ2-1, the complete variable domain is GAGVSQSPRYKVTKRGQDVALRCDPISGHVSLYWYRQALGQGPEFLTYFNYEAQQDKSGLPNDRFSAERPEGSISTLTIQRTEQRDSAMYRCASSVRLAGSSYNEQFFGPGTRLTVL.